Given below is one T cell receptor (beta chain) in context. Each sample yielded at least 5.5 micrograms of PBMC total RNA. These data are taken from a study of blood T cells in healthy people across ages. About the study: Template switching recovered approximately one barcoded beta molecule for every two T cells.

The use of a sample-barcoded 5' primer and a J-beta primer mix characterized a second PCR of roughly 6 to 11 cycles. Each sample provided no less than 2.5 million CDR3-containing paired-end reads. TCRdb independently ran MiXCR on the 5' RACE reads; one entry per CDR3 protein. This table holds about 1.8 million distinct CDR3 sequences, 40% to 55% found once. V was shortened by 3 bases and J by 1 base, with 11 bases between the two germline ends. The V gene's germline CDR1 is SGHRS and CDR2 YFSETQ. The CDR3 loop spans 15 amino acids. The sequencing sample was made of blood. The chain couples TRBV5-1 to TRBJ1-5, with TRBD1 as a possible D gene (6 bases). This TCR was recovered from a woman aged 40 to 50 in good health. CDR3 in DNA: TGCGCCAGCAGCTGGGTTGGGGGCAGCAATCAGCCCCAGCATTTT. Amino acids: CASSWVGGSNQPQHF.